This T cell receptor beta chain was sequenced in a study of spatial heterogeneity in lung cancer. This clonotype was seen many times. The antigen remains undetermined. Study-wide findings and caveats: Tumoral mutation counts were tracked by counts of expanded intratumoral alpha and beta TCRs.

This sample's time point: sample taken at primary tumor resection. This CDR3 contains 15 residues. Germline V gene sequence: CDR1 MDHEN, CDR2 SYDVKM. The V and J ends lost 2 bases and 4 bases, in that order; junction bases with no gene match: 1. Every TCR cDNA molecule carried a tag that served as a unique molecular identifier. TCRdb independently ran MiXCR on the 5' RACE reads; one entry per CDR3 protein. This sample has about 9,800 distinct CDR3 sequences, with about 6% found just once. This clonotype was sampled from a male donor with early-stage non-small cell lung cancer. The sample here was lung tumor tissue, taken at surgery. This chain uses TRBV28 with TRBJ2-2; 10 nucleotides agree with TRBD2. The CDR3 loop reads CASSLRTSGTGELFF. DNA of the CDR3: TGTGCCAGCAGTTTAAGGACTAGCGGCACCGGGGAGCTGTTTTTT. The full variable domain, rest sourced from reference TRBV28 and TRBJ2-2, is DVKVTQSSRYLVKRTGEKVFLECVQDMDHENMFWYRQDPGLGLRLIYFSYDVKMKEKGDIPEGYSVSREKKERFSLILESASTNQTSMYLCASSLRTSGTGELFFGEGSRLTVL.